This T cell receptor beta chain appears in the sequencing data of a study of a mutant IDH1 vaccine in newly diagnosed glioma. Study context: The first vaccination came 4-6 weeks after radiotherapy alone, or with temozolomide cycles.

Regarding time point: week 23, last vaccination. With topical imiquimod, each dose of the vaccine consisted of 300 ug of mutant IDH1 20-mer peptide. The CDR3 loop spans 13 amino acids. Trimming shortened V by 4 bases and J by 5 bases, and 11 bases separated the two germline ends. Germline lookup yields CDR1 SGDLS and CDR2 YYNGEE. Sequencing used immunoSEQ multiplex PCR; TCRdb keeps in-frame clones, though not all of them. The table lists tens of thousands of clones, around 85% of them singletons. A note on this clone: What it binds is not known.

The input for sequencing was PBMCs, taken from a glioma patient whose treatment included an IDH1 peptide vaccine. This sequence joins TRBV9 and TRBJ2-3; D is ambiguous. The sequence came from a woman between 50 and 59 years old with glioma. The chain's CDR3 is CASSPTSLDTQYF. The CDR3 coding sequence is TGTGCCAGCAGCCCGACCTCCTTAGATACGCAGTATTTT.